One sample yielded the 4 T cell receptor beta chains listed below, sequenced in a study of blood T cell repertoires in COVID-19. The method was immunoSEQ multiplex PCR; TCRdb's version includes in-frame clones alone and lacks a portion of them. The table has roughly 70,000 clones, about 82% seen once. Sequencing was performed on peripheral blood. Every receptor here comes from a human donor in a cohort sampled during active COVID-19.

The rearrangement uses TRBV6-2 or TRBV6-3 and TRBJ1-1; 12 bases fit TRBD1. V lost 4 bases, J lost 6 bases, and 6 bases stayed unmatched. CDR1 is MNHEY, CDR2 SVGEGT, per germline. There are 15 residues in the CDR3. The CDR3 region is CASSWGDRGLSEAFF. As DNA, the CDR3 is TGTGCCAGCAGTTGGGGGGACAGGGGGCTTTCTGAAGCTTTCTTT.

In DNA form, the CDR3 reads TGTGCCAGCAGCATAAATGACGCCTCTTTGTCCCGCGGGAGCTACGAGCAGTACTTC. Its translation is CASSINDASLSRGSYEQYF. The gene calls are TRBV21-1 and TRBJ2-7; the tabulated D call, TRBD2, remains unverified against the DNA. TRBV21-1 is termed a pseudogene. The CDR3 loop spans 19 amino acids.

This chain uses TRBV9 with TRBJ2-7, with 7 bases identical to TRBD2. Germline V gene data show CDR1 as SGDLS and CDR2 as YYNGEE. V lost 0 bases to trimming and J lost 2 bases; unmatched junction nucleotides: 5. The CDR3 length is 15 residues. This CDR3 is CASSVGGGVTYEQYF. The DNA for the CDR3 is TGTGCCAGCAGCGTAGGGGGAGGGGTGACCTACGAGCAGTACTTC.

The J gene is TRBJ2-2, the V gene TRBV19; the D gene is possibly TRBD1 (5 bases). Trimming cost V 3 bases and J 5 bases, with 10 bases left between them. CDR3 length: 14 residues. Per the germline V gene, CDR1 is LNHDA and CDR2 is SQIVND (reference sequence). In DNA form, the CDR3 reads TGTGCCAGTAGTATCCCCCCAGGGACCGGGGAGCTGTTTTTT. This sequence encodes CASSIPPGTGELFF.